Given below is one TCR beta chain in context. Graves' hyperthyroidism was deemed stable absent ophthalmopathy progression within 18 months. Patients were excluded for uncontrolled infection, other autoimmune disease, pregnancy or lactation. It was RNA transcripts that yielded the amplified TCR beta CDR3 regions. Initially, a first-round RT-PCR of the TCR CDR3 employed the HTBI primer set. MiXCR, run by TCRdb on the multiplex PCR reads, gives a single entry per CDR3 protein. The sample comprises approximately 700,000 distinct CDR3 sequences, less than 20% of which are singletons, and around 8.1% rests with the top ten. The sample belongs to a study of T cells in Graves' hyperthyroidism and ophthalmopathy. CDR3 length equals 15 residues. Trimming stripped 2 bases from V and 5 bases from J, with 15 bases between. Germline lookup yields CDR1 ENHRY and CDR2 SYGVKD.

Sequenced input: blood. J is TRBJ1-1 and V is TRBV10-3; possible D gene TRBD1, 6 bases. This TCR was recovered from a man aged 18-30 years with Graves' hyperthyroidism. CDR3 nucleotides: TGTGCCATCAGTGAGAGGGCAGGGGCGAGGACTGAAGCTTTCTTT. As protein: CAISERAGARTEAFF.